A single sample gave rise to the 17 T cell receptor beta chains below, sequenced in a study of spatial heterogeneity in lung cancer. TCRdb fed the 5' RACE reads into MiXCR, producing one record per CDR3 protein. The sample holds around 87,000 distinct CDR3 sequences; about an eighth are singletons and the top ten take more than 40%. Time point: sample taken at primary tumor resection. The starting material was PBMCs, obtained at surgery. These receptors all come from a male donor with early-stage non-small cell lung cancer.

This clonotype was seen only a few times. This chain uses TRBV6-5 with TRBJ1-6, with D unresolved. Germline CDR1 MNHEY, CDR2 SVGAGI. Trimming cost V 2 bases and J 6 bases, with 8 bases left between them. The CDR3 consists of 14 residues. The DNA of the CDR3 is TGTGCCAGCAGTTACCGGCAGGCTAATTCACCCCTCCACTTT. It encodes CASSYRQANSPLHF.

In DNA, the CDR3 is TGTGCCAGCAGCTCTTCTAGGCAGCACCTGCCTTTGAACCATAATTCACCCCTCCACTTT. Its protein product is CASSSSRQHLPLNHNSPLHF. The rearrangement links TRBV7-3 to TRBJ1-6; no clear D. V lost 4 bases, J lost 5 bases, and 27 bases lay in between. The CDR3 has 20 amino acids. Germline V gene lookup returns CDR1 SGHTA and CDR2 FQGTGA. The complete variable domain, with remaining parts taken from reference TRBV7-3 and TRBJ1-6, reads GAGVSQTPSNKVTEKGKYVELRCDPISGHTALYWYRQSLGQGPEFLIYFQGTGAADDSGLPNDRFFAVRPEGSVSTLKIQRTERGDSAVYLCASSSSRQHLPLNHNSPLHFGNGTRLTVT.

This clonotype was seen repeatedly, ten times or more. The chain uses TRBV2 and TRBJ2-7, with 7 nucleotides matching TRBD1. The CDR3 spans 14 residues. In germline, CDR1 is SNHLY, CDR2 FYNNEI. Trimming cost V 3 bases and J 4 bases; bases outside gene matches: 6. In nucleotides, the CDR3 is TGTGCCAGCAGTGAGGGACAGCGAAGATACGAGCAGTACTTC. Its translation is CASSEGQRRYEQYF.

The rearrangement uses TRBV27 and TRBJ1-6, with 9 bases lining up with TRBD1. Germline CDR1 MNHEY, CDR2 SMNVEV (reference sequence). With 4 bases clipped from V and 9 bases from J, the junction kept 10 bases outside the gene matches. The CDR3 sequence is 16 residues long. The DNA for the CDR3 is TGTGCCAGCAGTTGGGGGAGGGGACAGGGAAGTTCACCCCTCCACTTT. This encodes CASSWGRGQGSSPLHF.

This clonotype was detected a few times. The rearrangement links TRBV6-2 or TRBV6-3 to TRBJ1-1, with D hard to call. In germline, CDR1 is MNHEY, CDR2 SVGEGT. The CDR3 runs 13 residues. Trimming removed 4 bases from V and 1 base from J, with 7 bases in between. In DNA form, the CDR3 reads TGTGCCAGCAGTTGGTATCAGAACACTGAAGCTTTCTTT. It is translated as CASSWYQNTEAFF.

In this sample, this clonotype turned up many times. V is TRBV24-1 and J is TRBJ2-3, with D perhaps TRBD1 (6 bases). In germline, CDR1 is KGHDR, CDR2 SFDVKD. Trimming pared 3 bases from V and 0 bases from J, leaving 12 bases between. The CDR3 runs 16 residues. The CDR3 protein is CATSDDRSSSTDTQYF. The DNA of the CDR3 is TGTGCCACCAGTGATGACAGGTCTTCTAGCACAGATACGCAGTATTTT.

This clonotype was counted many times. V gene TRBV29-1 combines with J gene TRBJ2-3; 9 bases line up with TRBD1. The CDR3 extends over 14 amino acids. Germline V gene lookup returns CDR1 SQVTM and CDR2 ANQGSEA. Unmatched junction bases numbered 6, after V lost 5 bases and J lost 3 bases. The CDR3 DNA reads TGCAGCGTTACCGGGACAGGGCTTACAGATACGCAGTATTTT. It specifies CSVTGTGLTDTQYF.

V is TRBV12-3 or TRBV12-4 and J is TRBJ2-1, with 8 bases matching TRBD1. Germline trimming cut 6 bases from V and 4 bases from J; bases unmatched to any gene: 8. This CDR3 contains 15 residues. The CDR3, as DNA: TGTGCCAGCAGCTATTTAGGACAGGGTTACAATGAGCAGTTCTTC. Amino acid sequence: CASSYLGQGYNEQFF.

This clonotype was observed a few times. CDR3 nucleotide sequence: TGCGCCAGCAGCATTCCGGGACTAGCGGTCCAAGAGACCCAGTACTTC. This codes for CASSIPGLAVQETQYF. The V and J genes are TRBV5-1 and TRBJ2-5, with 11 positions matching TRBD2. The V gene's germline CDR1 is SGHRS and CDR2 YFSETQ. There are 16 residues in the CDR3. Trimming at V came to 4 bases and at J to 1 base, leaving 6 bases not matched to a gene.

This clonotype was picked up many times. The CDR3 protein is CASSWRTMNTEAFF. The CDR3 DNA reads TGTGCCAGCAGCTGGCGGACTATGAACACTGAAGCTTTCTTT. The J gene is TRBJ1-1, the V gene TRBV7-2; D is uncertain. The V gene's germline CDR1 is SGHTA and CDR2 FQGNSA. The CDR3 extends over 14 amino acids. V was trimmed by 4 bases and J by 0 bases, leaving 9 bases between them.

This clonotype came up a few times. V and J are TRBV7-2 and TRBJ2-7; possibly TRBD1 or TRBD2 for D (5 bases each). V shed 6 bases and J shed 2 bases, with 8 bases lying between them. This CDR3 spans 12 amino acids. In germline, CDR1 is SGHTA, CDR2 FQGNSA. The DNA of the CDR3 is TGTGCCAGCAGTAGGGACCCCTACGAGCAGTACTTC. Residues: CASSRDPYEQYF.

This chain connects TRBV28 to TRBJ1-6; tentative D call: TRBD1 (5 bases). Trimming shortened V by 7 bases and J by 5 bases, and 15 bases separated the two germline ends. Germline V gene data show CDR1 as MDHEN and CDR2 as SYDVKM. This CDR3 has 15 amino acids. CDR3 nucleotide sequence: TGTGCCAGCACTATGAGTGGGGGTAATAATTCACCCCTCCACTTT. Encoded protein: CASTMSGGNNSPLHF.

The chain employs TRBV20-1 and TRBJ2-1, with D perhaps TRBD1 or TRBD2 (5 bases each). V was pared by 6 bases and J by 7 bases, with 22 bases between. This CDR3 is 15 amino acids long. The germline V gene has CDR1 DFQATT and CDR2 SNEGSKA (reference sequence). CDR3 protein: CSAPIRRGRANEQFF. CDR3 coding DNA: TGCAGTGCCCCCATACGACGGGGCCGGGCGAATGAGCAGTTCTTC.

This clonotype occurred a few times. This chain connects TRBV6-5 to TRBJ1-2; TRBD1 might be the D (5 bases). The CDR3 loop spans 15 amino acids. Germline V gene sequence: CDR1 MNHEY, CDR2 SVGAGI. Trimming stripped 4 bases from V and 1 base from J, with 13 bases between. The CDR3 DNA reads TGTGCCAGCAGTTCCCCAAGGGGCGGTAACTATGGCTACACCTTC. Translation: CASSSPRGGNYGYTF.

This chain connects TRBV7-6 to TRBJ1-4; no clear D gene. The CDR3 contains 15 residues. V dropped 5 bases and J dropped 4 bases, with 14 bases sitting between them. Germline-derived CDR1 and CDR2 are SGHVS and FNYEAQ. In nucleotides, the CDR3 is TGTGCCAGCAGCGCAGAGTTGGGGAATAATGAAAAACTGTTTTTT. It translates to CASSAELGNNEKLFF.

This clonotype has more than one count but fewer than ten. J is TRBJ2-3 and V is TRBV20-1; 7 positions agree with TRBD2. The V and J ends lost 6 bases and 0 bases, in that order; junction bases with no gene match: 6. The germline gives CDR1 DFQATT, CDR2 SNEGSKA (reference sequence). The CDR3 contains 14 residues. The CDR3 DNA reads TGCAGTGCGGTCACGGGACTAAGCACAGATACGCAGTATTTT. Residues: CSAVTGLSTDTQYF.

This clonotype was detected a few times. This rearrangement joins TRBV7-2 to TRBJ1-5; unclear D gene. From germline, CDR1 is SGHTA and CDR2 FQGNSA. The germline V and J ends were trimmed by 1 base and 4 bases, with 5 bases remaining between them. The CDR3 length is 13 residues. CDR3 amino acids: CASSLVQNQPQHF. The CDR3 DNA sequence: TGTGCCAGCAGCTTAGTACAGAATCAGCCCCAGCATTTT.